This is a list of T cell receptor beta chains from one sample in a study of response to subunit inactivated influenza vaccine. TCRdb processed the RT-PCR reads anew with MiXCR; each CDR3 protein has one entry. Among hundreds of thousands of distinct CDR3 sequences listed, around 15% were seen once. Sequences were derived from PBMCs from blood, sampled around 15 days before vaccination. These receptors all come from a man between 45 and 60 years old who received an inactivated influenza vaccine. Each CDR3 is given with its conserved first and last residue. A D gene is named only where the DNA matches it firmly. The listing skips clone size in some rows; elsewhere it reads once, few, many or a size class.

len: 14; v_gene: TRBV29-1; j_gene: TRBJ2-7; abundance: -; d_gene: -; CDR3aa: CSVTPGRRTYEQYF; CDR3nt: TGCAGCGTTACGCCGGGCAGGAGAACCTACGAGCAGTACTTC
len: 15; v_gene: TRBV14; j_gene: TRBJ2-3; abundance: -; d_gene: -; CDR3aa: CASSLLKIPTDTQYF; CDR3nt: TGTGCCAGCAGCCTATTAAAAATTCCAACAGATACGCAGTATTTT
len: 16; v_gene: TRBV7-9; j_gene: TRBJ2-2; abundance: many; d_gene: -; CDR3aa: CASTRGRTANTGELFF; CDR3nt: TGTGCCAGCACCCGCGGTCGGACTGCGAACACCGGGGAGCTGTTTTTT
len: 14; v_gene: TRBV10-3; j_gene: TRBJ1-1; abundance: few; d_gene: -; CDR3aa: CAIRRQGTNTEAFF; CDR3nt: TGTGCCATCAGGCGTCAGGGAACGAACACTGAAGCTTTCTTT
len: 13; v_gene: TRBV6-6; j_gene: TRBJ2-1; abundance: few; d_gene: -; CDR3aa: CASSYVPNNEQFF; CDR3nt: TGTGCCAGCAGTTACGTCCCGAACAATGAGCAGTTCTTC
len: 16; v_gene: TRBV3-1; j_gene: TRBJ2-1; abundance: -; d_gene: -; CDR3aa: CASSQDPESSYNEQFF; CDR3nt: TGTGCCAGCAGCCAAGACCCGGAGAGCTCCTACAATGAGCAGTTCTTC
len: 15; v_gene: TRBV7-3; j_gene: TRBJ2-7; abundance: -; d_gene: TRBD2; CDR3aa: CASSPGPAGLYEQYF; CDR3nt: TGTGCCAGCAGCCCAGGCCCAGCGGGGTTGTACGAGCAGTACTTC
len: 14; v_gene: TRBV7-3; j_gene: TRBJ2-1; abundance: -; d_gene: -; CDR3aa: CASSLIGSVHEQFF; CDR3nt: TGTGCCAGCAGCTTAATCGGGTCCGTCCATGAGCAGTTCTTC
len: 12; v_gene: TRBV6-6; j_gene: TRBJ1-1; abundance: few; d_gene: -; CDR3aa: CASRPGNTEAFF; CDR3nt: TGTGCCAGCAGGCCGGGGAACACTGAAGCTTTCTTT
len: 13; v_gene: TRBV7-8; j_gene: TRBJ1-1; abundance: -; d_gene: -; CDR3aa: CASSTAGGTEAFF; CDR3nt: TGTGCCAGCAGCACAGCTGGGGGGACTGAAGCTTTCTTT
len: 17; v_gene: TRBV5-1; j_gene: TRBJ2-2; abundance: few; d_gene: TRBD1; CDR3aa: CASRKPKGQAPTGELFF; CDR3nt: TGCGCCAGCAGGAAACCAAAGGGACAGGCTCCAACCGGGGAGCTGTTTTTT
len: 12; v_gene: TRBV6-6; j_gene: TRBJ2-5; abundance: many; d_gene: -; CDR3aa: CASSDTQETQYF; CDR3nt: TGTGCCAGCAGCGACACCCAAGAGACCCAGTACTTC
len: 13; v_gene: TRBV12-3/TRBV12-4; j_gene: TRBJ1-4; abundance: -; d_gene: -; CDR3aa: CASRKGFREKLFF; CDR3nt: TGTGCCAGCAGAAAGGGGTTTAGGGAAAAACTGTTTTTT
len: 12; v_gene: TRBV4-2; j_gene: TRBJ1-4; abundance: -; d_gene: -; CDR3aa: CASRPWEEKLFF; CDR3nt: TGTGCCAGCAGACCGTGGGAGGAAAAACTGTTTTTT
len: 14; v_gene: TRBV15; j_gene: TRBJ1-3; abundance: -; d_gene: -; CDR3aa: CATSSGRTDQAIYF; CDR3nt: TGTGCCACCAGCAGCGGGCGGACAGATCAGGCCATATATTTT
len: 17; v_gene: TRBV4-3; j_gene: TRBJ1-3; abundance: many; d_gene: -; CDR3aa: CASSQVDSGAFGNTIYF; CDR3nt: TGCGCCAGCAGCCAAGTGGACAGCGGAGCTTTCGGAAACACCATATATTTT
len: 13; v_gene: TRBV5-1; j_gene: TRBJ1-2; abundance: -; d_gene: -; CDR3aa: CASGLEVNYGYTF; CDR3nt: TGCGCCAGCGGACTCGAGGTGAACTATGGCTACACCTTC
len: 16; v_gene: TRBV29-1; j_gene: TRBJ2-1; abundance: -; d_gene: TRBD2; CDR3aa: CSVEDLQRGAYNEQFF; CDR3nt: TGCAGCGTTGAAGACCTACAGCGGGGGGCCTACAATGAGCAGTTCTTC
len: 13; v_gene: TRBV11-3; j_gene: TRBJ2-2; abundance: -; d_gene: -; CDR3aa: CASSLRVNGELFF; CDR3nt: TGTGCCAGCAGCTTAAGAGTTAACGGGGAGCTGTTTTTT
len: 14; v_gene: TRBV5-1; j_gene: TRBJ2-1; abundance: few; d_gene: TRBD2; CDR3aa: CASSDTSASNEQFF; CDR3nt: TGCGCCAGCAGCGACACTAGCGCCAGTAATGAGCAGTTCTTC
len: 15; v_gene: TRBV5-1; j_gene: TRBJ2-5; abundance: few; d_gene: TRBD2; CDR3aa: CASSFRGGNQETQYF; CDR3nt: TGCGCCAGCAGCTTCCGCGGGGGTAACCAAGAGACCCAGTACTTC
len: 13; v_gene: TRBV25-1; j_gene: TRBJ2-2; abundance: few; d_gene: -; CDR3aa: CASRTENTGELFF; CDR3nt: TGTGCCAGCCGGACAGAGAACACCGGGGAGCTGTTTTTT
len: 17; v_gene: TRBV4-3; j_gene: TRBJ2-2; abundance: -; d_gene: TRBD1; CDR3aa: CASSQLTGTGRAGELFF; CDR3nt: TGCGCCAGCAGCCAACTTACCGGGACAGGGAGGGCCGGGGAGCTGTTTTTT